This passage covers 30 T cell receptor beta chains from one sample sequenced in a study of T cell responses to AZD1222 COVID-19 vaccine. Clones were read by immunoSEQ multiplex PCR, and TCRdb kept only the in-frame ones, dropping some. The table includes about 110,000 clones, about 90% detected once. Sequenced material: peripheral blood, taken 28 days after the second AZD1222 dose. Receptors originate from an adult who received the AZD1222 COVID-19 vaccine.

The rearrangement joins TRBV9 to TRBJ2-2, with 8 bases identical to TRBD1. The CDR3 runs 15 residues. J gave up 5 bases and V 7 bases, and 10 bases lay outside the gene matches. Germline V gene lookup returns CDR1 SGDLS and CDR2 YYNGEE. CDR3 sequence reads: CASGQGAHRTGELFF. The CDR3 DNA reads as TGTGCCAGCGGCCAGGGGGCCCATCGTACCGGGGAGCTGTTTTTT.

The chain links TRBV5-6 to TRBJ2-7, with D perhaps TRBD1 or TRBD2 (5 bases each). The V end was cut by 4 bases, the J end by 2 bases, with 16 bases between. The length of the CDR3 is 15 residues. Germline lookup yields CDR1 SGHDT and CDR2 YYEEEE. This CDR3 is CASSGTGRTTYEQYF. CDR3 sequence (DNA): TGTGCCAGCAGCGGGACCGGACGGACAACCTACGAGCAGTACTTC.

Of note for this clone: Because it lacks the conserved phenylalanine or tryptophan at the end, this CDR3 is likely a read error. The DNA is omitted, as the CDR3 cannot be located on it reliably, and the CDR3 follows TCRdb's listing. The chain carries TRBV28 and TRBJ1-1. The CDR3 extends over 13 residues, inclusive of both ends. Germline assignment: CDR1 MDHEN and CDR2 SYDVKM. The CDR3 here is CASSLAQEAPWAI.

J is TRBJ2-7 and V is TRBV10-3; D is undetermined. V lost 0 bases, J lost 9 bases, and 15 bases lay in between. In germline, CDR1 is ENHRY, CDR2 SYGVKD. The CDR3 covers 14 residues. The CDR3 protein is CAISESATERGQYF. In DNA, the CDR3 is TGTGCCATCAGTGAGTCGGCGACGGAACGAGGGCAGTACTTC.

This chain joins TRBV28 and TRBJ1-4; maybe TRBD1 (6 bases). The V gene lost 5 bases and the J gene lost 3 bases, with 10 bases spanning the gap. This CDR3 has 14 residues. The germline V gene encodes CDR1 MDHEN and CDR2 SYDVKM. CDR3 loop: CASSLGQPNEKLFF. CDR3 DNA: TGTGCCAGCAGTCTAGGACAGCCTAATGAAAAACTGTTTTTT.

The chain employs TRBV5-5 and TRBJ1-3; D call uncertain. Looked up from germline, CDR1 is SGHKS and CDR2 is YYEKEE (reference sequence). There are 14 residues in the CDR3. Trimming cost V 6 bases and J 1 base, with 11 bases left between them. The CDR3 nucleotides are TGTGCCAGCACATATATGGGGTCTGGAAACACCATATATTTT. Its protein is CASTYMGSGNTIYF.

V usage is TRBV7-8 and J usage is TRBJ2-7; TRBD1 is a possible D gene (6 bases). Trimming removed 3 bases from V and 7 bases from J, with 10 bases in between. The CDR3 consists of 12 residues. Germline assignment: CDR1 SGHVS and CDR2 FQNEAQ. This CDR3 is CASSFTGWEQYF. Written as DNA, the CDR3 is TGTGCCAGCAGCTTTACAGGGTGGGAGCAGTACTTC.

V and J are TRBV25-1 and TRBJ2-5; 8 bases agree with TRBD2. The germline CDR1 and CDR2 sequences are MGHDK and SYGVNS. The CDR3 covers 16 residues. V dropped 5 bases and J dropped 0; count of bases not matched to a gene: 8. The CDR3 protein is CASSPLGGAYQETQYF. The CDR3 nucleotides are TGTGCCAGCAGTCCCCTCGGGGGGGCCTACCAAGAGACCCAGTACTTC. Full variable domain (rest looked up from reference TRBV25-1 and TRBJ2-5): EADIYQTPRYLVIGTGKKITLECSQTMGHDKMYWYQQDPGMELHLIHYSYGVNSTEKGDLSSESTVSRIRTEHFPLTLESARPSHTSQYLCASSPLGGAYQETQYFGPGTRLLVL.

The chain joins TRBV6-5 to TRBJ1-2, with 9 bases lining up with TRBD1. CDR1 and CDR2 from the germline V gene are MNHEY and SVGAGI. V shed 6 bases and J 0 bases; nucleotides not matched to a gene: 5. This CDR3 has 15 residues. For the CDR3, the DNA is TGTGCCAGCAGGGGGGACAGGGCCTCTAACTATGGCTACACCTTC. Encoded protein: CASRGDRASNYGYTF.

This clone appeared a few times. The chain joins TRBV3-1 (or the pseudogene TRBV3-2) to TRBJ2-5; 10 nucleotides match TRBD2. V dropped 0 bases and J dropped 4; count of bases not matched to a gene: 8. Germline V lookup: CDR1 LGHDT, CDR2 YNNKEL (reference sequence). The CDR3 sequence is 17 residues long. The CDR3 nucleotides are TGTGCCAGCAGCCAAGAGCAGCTAGCGGGGGTGGGAGAGACCCAGTACTTC. Translated: CASSQEQLAGVGETQYF.

CDR3 in amino acids: CASSLGMGNYGYTF. The CDR3 DNA is TGTGCCAGCAGCTTAGGGATGGGGAACTATGGCTACACCTTC. The gene calls are TRBV7-2 and TRBJ1-2, with D unresolved. Trimming shortened V by 1 base and J by 2 bases, and 8 bases separated the two germline ends. Germline V gene sequence: CDR1 SGHTA, CDR2 FQGNSA. CDR3 length: 14 amino acids.

The chain joins TRBV12-3 or TRBV12-4 to TRBJ2-7; D may be TRBD1 (5 bases). Trimming left V 1 base short and J 4 bases short, with 5 bases between. This CDR3 is 12 amino acids long. The CDR3 DNA sequence: TGTGCCAGCAGTTTAGAGGGGTACGAGCAGTACTTC. Translated, it gives CASSLEGYEQYF.

The chain has TRBV11-3 and TRBJ2-3; TRBD1 matches at 9 bases. J was trimmed by 1 base and V by 5 bases; bases with no gene match: 7. Germline V gene sequence: CDR1 SGHNT, CDR2 YENEEA. The CDR3 spans 16 residues. Here the CDR3 reads CASSPRQGEGTDTQYF. CDR3 sequence (DNA): TGTGCCAGCAGCCCAAGACAGGGGGAGGGCACAGATACGCAGTATTTT.

Written as DNA, the CDR3 is TGTGCCAGCAGCTTAGACAGGGGAGGTTACGAGCAGTACTTC. As protein: CASSLDRGGYEQYF. This chain uses TRBV5-5 with TRBJ2-7; the match to TRBD1 covers 8 bases. Germline V gene lookup returns CDR1 SGHKS and CDR2 YYEKEE (reference sequence). Trimming at V came to 2 bases and at J to 4 bases, leaving 5 bases not matched to a gene. This CDR3 has 14 residues.

The chain carries TRBV18 and TRBJ2-7, with 8 bases that match TRBD1. Germline values: CDR1 KGHSH, CDR2 LQKENI. CDR3 size: 16 residues. V lost 0 bases and J lost 6; bases outside the gene matches: 10. CDR3 coding DNA: TGTGCCAGCTCACCACCCGCAGGGGGCCGACGGGGCGAGCAGTACTTC. Translated: CASSPPAGGRRGEQYF. The variable domain in full, completed from reference TRBV18 and TRBJ2-7, reads NAGVMQNPRHLVRRRGQEARLRCSPMKGHSHVYWYRQLPEEGLKFMVYLQKENIIDESGMPKERFSAEFPKEGPSILRIQQVVRGDSAAYFCASSPPAGGRRGEQYFGPGTRLTVT.

This sequence joins TRBV3-1 (or the pseudogene TRBV3-2) and TRBJ2-4, with 8 bases that match TRBD2. V was pared by 4 bases and J by 5 bases, with 7 bases of the junction left unmatched. Per the germline V gene, CDR1 is LGHDT and CDR2 is YNNKEL (reference sequence). The CDR3 is 15 residues long. The CDR3 DNA sequence: TGTGCCAGCAGCCCTTATAGCGGGGCTCAAAACATTCAGTACTTC. It encodes CASSPYSGAQNIQYF.

This clone was detected a few times. The chain combines TRBV27 with TRBJ2-7; D unresolved. The CDR3 runs to 13 residues. Between the trimmed V and J ends, which lost 6 bases and 0 bases, there was a span of 9 bases. Germline assignment: CDR1 MNHEY and CDR2 SMNVEV (reference sequence). The CDR3 DNA reads as TGTGCCAGCAGCGACAAAGGCTCCTACGAGCAGTACTTC. Its protein is CASSDKGSYEQYF.

The J gene is TRBJ2-7, the V gene TRBV5-3; D perhaps matches TRBD1 (6 bases). TRBV5-3 is marked as an open reading frame, function uncertain. The CDR3 consists of 15 residues. V was trimmed by 4 bases and J by 6 bases, leaving 20 bases between them. Written as DNA, the CDR3 is TGTGCCAGAAGCGGACAGTGCGGTAGCCTCAGCGAGCAGTACTTC. Its translation is CARSGQCGSLSEQYF.

The genes are TRBV5-1 and TRBJ2-5; 13 nucleotides line up with TRBD2. The CDR3 length is 15 residues. The trim removed 4 bases at V and 7 bases at J, leaving 7 bases unmatched. The germline V gene encodes CDR1 SGHRS and CDR2 YFSETQ. CDR3 sequence reads: CASSPLAGGAGTQYF. The CDR3 DNA is TGCGCCAGCAGCCCACTAGCGGGGGGGGCTGGGACCCAGTACTTC.

In this sample, this clone turned up once. This chain uses TRBV6-1 with TRBJ2-2; 8 bases are a match to TRBD2. The CDR3 is 14 amino acids. Germline loops: CDR1 MNHNS, CDR2 SASEGT. V lost 2 bases and J lost 7; bases outside the gene matches: 3. In DNA, the CDR3 is TGTGCCAGCAGTGAAATGGGGACTAGCGGGGAGCTGTTTTTT. Amino acids: CASSEMGTSGELFF.

V usage is TRBV11-3 and J usage is TRBJ2-3, with D possibly matching TRBD2 (5 bases). With 1 base removed from V and 0 bases from J, the gap between germline ends came to 8 bases. Looked up from germline, CDR1 is SGHNT and CDR2 is YENEEA. This CDR3 is 15 amino acids long. This chain's CDR3 is CASSLAGSSTDTQYF. For the CDR3, the DNA is TGTGCCAGCAGCTTAGCGGGATCTAGCACAGATACGCAGTATTTT.

This rearrangement joins TRBV14 to TRBJ1-5; D uncertain. The length of the CDR3 is 15 residues. The V and J ends lost 6 bases and 6 bases respectively, with 18 bases between them. The germline gives CDR1 SGHDN, CDR2 FVKESK. CDR3: CASSLPGIYSQPQHF. In DNA, the CDR3 is TGTGCCAGCAGTCTTCCCGGTATTTACAGTCAGCCCCAGCATTTT.

This chain links TRBV7-2 with TRBJ2-4, with a weak D call TRBD2 (6 bases). CDR1 is SGHTA, CDR2 FQGNSA, per germline. V gave up 1 base and J gave up 5 bases, with 12 bases separating them. The CDR3 loop spans 15 amino acids. The CDR3 DNA follows: TGTGCCAGCAGCTTAGTTATTAGCGGAGAAAACATTCAGTACTTC. Amino acid sequence: CASSLVISGENIQYF.

V usage is TRBV7-8 and J usage is TRBJ1-5; no clear D gene. From germline, CDR1 is SGHVS and CDR2 FQNEAQ. The CDR3 spans 15 residues. V was pared by 1 base and J by 3 bases, with 10 bases between. The CDR3 loop is CASSLEILPNQPQHF. The CDR3 DNA reads as TGTGCCAGCAGCTTAGAAATACTGCCCAATCAGCCCCAGCATTTT.

The chain employs TRBV29-1 and TRBJ1-6, with unresolved D. The germline gives CDR1 SQVTM, CDR2 ANQGSEA. With 7 bases removed from V and 6 bases from J, the gap between germline ends came to 13 bases. The CDR3 is made up of 13 amino acids. The CDR3 coding sequence is TGCAGCGCCTTGGAGAATCCTAATTCACCCCTCCACTTT. Translating gives CSALENPNSPLHF.

Here the CDR3 DNA reads TGTGCCAGCAGTGGACCTCGGGGTGAAGCTTTCTTT. Its translation is CASSGPRGEAFF. The chain recombines TRBV6-4 with TRBJ1-1; D ambiguous. The V and J ends lost 4 bases and 7 bases respectively, with 10 bases between them. The CDR3 has 12 amino acids. Germline-derived CDR1 and CDR2 are MRHNA and SNTAGT.

This chain links TRBV5-1 with TRBJ2-7, with 10 positions matching TRBD2. Germline V CDR1 and CDR2: SGHRS, YFSETQ. This CDR3 comprises 14 residues. With V trimmed by 4 bases and J by 1 base, 2 bases remained unmatched. The CDR3 is CASSTGLASYEQYF. CDR3 DNA sequence: TGCGCCAGCAGCACGGGACTAGCGTCCTACGAGCAGTACTTC.

This rearrangement joins TRBV5-3 to TRBJ1-5; unclear D gene. TRBV5-3 is an ORF for which the function is uncertain. Trimming cost V 4 bases and J 3 bases, with 8 bases left between them. The CDR3 length is 13 residues. Here the CDR3 reads CARSPSHNQPQHF. In DNA, the CDR3 is TGTGCCAGAAGCCCAAGTCACAATCAGCCCCAGCATTTT.

This chain joins TRBV6-2 or TRBV6-3 and TRBJ2-7; the D gene is possibly TRBD2 (6 bases). Germline V gene sequence: CDR1 MNHEY, CDR2 SVGEGT. The V gene lost 6 bases and the J gene lost 2 bases, with 14 bases spanning the gap. This CDR3 region has 14 residues. Here the CDR3 DNA reads TGTGCCAGCAGCCCGGCGGGGCTAACCTACGAGCAGTACTTC. Translated, it gives CASSPAGLTYEQYF.

The V gene is TRBV11-2, the J gene TRBJ2-7; the match to TRBD1 covers 9 bases. The CDR3 covers 13 residues. V lost 4 bases and J lost 3; bases outside the gene matches: 1. Per the germline V gene, CDR1 is SGHAT and CDR2 is FQNNGV. The CDR3 loop reads CASSWTGVYEQYF. CDR3 DNA: TGTGCCAGCAGCTGGACAGGGGTCTACGAGCAGTACTTC. Full variable domain (remainder filled in from reference TRBV11-2 and TRBJ2-7): EAGVAQSPRYKIIEKRQSVAFWCNPISGHATLYWYQQILGQGPKLLIQFQNNGVVDDSQLPKDRFSAERLKGVDSTLKIQPAKLEDSAVYLCASSWTGVYEQYFGPGTRLTVT.